The present T cell receptor (beta chain) was sequenced within a study of T-cell reconstitution after alpha-beta-depleted transplantation in children. The length of the CDR3 is 14 residues. Germline V lookup: CDR1 MNHEY, CDR2 SVGEGT. V lost 0 bases to trimming and J lost 4 bases, with 9 bases between them. Whole-study findings and limits: T cells produced anew were the main source of T-cell counts and diversity one year after transplant. It was reported that alpha-beta T cells came from several hundred expanded graft clones (about two months after transplant). Several patients had high TCRbeta diversity at day 60; it came from surviving recipient T cells and thymic progenitors.

A word on this clonotype: Its antigen is unidentified.

Using unique molecular identifiers, the investigators prepared the TCRbeta library. TCRdb reprocessed the PCR reads with MiXCR, giving one entry per CDR3 protein. The sample shows about 200,000 distinct CDR3 sequences, under 20% of them seen only once. The gene calls are TRBV6-2 or TRBV6-3 and TRBJ1-2; the D gene is possibly TRBD1 (5 bases). Sequenced here: PBMCs, mostly from graft donor cells, sampled 360 days after TCRalphabeta/CD19-depleted stem cell transplant. The sequence was collected from a male patient aged 2-15 years who had a stem cell transplant for acute lymphoblastic leukemia, so the T cells may come from the graft donor. The CDR3 spells CASSYSADIYGYTF. The CDR3 region has the DNA TGTGCCAGCAGTTACTCGGCGGACATCTATGGCTACACCTTC.